A selection of T cell receptor beta chains follows, all from one sample in a study of T cells in localized non-small cell lung cancer. TCRdb's copy holds only in-frame clones and misses some; the assay was immunoSEQ multiplex PCR. The top ten clones hold 2.5% to 3.5% of a sample with 25,000 to 35,000 clones, roughly 89% of them seen once. The sample in question was peripheral blood, obtained before any cancer treatment. These receptors were obtained from a female donor older than 55 with stage I lung adenocarcinoma. Both conserved end residues are trimmed from each CDR3.

v_call,cdr3_length,j_call,cdr3_aa
TRBV18,11,TRBJ1-2,ASSPPLTVGYT
TRBV28,12,TRBJ2-2,ASWEGAGTGELF
TRBV6-5,12,TRBJ2-7,ASLGLAGGYEQY
TRBV29-1,9,TRBJ2-2,SGCNTGELF
TRBV6-1,10,TRBJ2-7,ASSENKYEQY
TRBV6-5,14,TRBJ2-1,ASSYSLESGSAEQF
TRBV18,16,TRBJ2-7,ASSPIGVSGQGAFEQY
TRBV2,14,TRBJ2-2,ASSAPTPGHGGELF
TRBV28,13,TRBJ2-7,ASNRHAGGGYEQY
TRBV29-1,14,TRBJ2-7,SVGGRTGQVPDEQY
TRBV7-9,12,TRBJ1-1,ASSLAALNTEAF
TRBV5-1,12,TRBJ1-2,ASSGGGEGYGYT
TRBV28,15,TRBJ2-2,ASSPMGLAGNTGELF
TRBV7-3,13,TRBJ2-2,ASSSGPRGTGELF
TRBV11-2,10,TRBJ2-3,ASTNRGQGRH
TRBV27,14,TRBJ2-7,ASSASATVISYEQY
TRBV7-3,14,TRBJ2-1,ASSLFGPLSYNEQF
TRBV28,13,TRBJ1-4,ASRPEDGANEKLF
TRBV6-5,9,TRBJ2-3,ASSDYYTQY
TRBV4-1,14,TRBJ1-1,ASSQVGQHGGTEAF
TRBV11-3,14,TRBJ2-1,ASSLGGTGSYNEQF
TRBV6-5,11,TRBJ1-2,ASSRTGVNGYT
TRBV30,9,TRBJ2-7,AWSPAYEQY
TRBV6-1,13,TRBJ1-5,ASKGGTSGNQPQH
TRBV7-3,16,TRBJ2-5,ASSLGTSGLAVQETQY
TRBV5-4,13,TRBJ2-7,ASSLGSPPSYEQY
TRBV19,13,TRBJ2-2,ASSMYQANTGELF
TRBV5-5,10,TRBJ1-1,ASSLQDTEAF
TRBV6-5,13,TRBJ2-3,ASSIGAVTTDTQY
TRBV28,11,TRBJ1-1,ASTKLVNTEAF
TRBV29-1,11,TRBJ2-7,SVEGLLMGEQY
TRBV29-1,12,TRBJ2-1,SVVPPGSVNEQF
TRBV7-3,14,TRBJ2-2,ASSTVVPRDTGELF
TRBV6-1,11,TRBJ2-7,ASSLSGTYEQY
TRBV2,9,TRBJ2-4,ASQREGLQY
TRBV7-9,13,TRBJ1-1,ASSPTRTENTEAF
TRBV5-1,13,TRBJ2-1,ASSRTSSSYNEQF
TRBV4-3,17,TRBJ2-3,ASSQVWTSGSTSPDTQY
TRBV18,14,TRBJ2-1,ASSPLPSGPYNEQF
TRBV7-2,13,TRBJ2-7,ASSLWGLPSYEQY
TRBV5-1,12,TRBJ1-1,ASSLVGPNTEAF
TRBV29-1,13,TRBJ2-7,SVEPFTGTGGEQY
TRBV5-1,18,TRBJ2-3,ASSSALMSSGLRGTDTQY
TRBV5-4,11,TRBJ1-2,ASSVDRNYGYT
TRBV14,12,TRBJ2-6,ASSPDSGANVLT
TRBV29-1,14,TRBJ2-1,SVDTSSTLSYNEQF
TRBV7-2,14,TRBJ1-3,ASSPGRSTGGNTIY
TRBV15,13,TRBJ2-5,ATSRDSAYGETQY
TRBV7-2,13,TRBJ2-1,ASSLVFGDYNEQF
TRBV19,9,TRBJ2-5,ASSSPETQY
TRBV9,16,TRBJ2-6,ASSVAGGGTSGANVLT
TRBV5-1,14,TRBJ2-2,ASSLAPAGGTGELF
TRBV5-1,12,TRBJ1-1,ASSSGVVGTEAF
TRBV5-4,10,TRBJ2-2,ASSLGAGELF
TRBV4-2,14,TRBJ2-2,ASTLLAGQSTGELF
TRBV7-2,12,TRBJ2-7,ASSRGWGSYEQY
TRBV19,16,TRBJ2-1,ASSISGSGRALNNEQF
TRBV5-4,11,TRBJ2-5,ASSLRDQETQY
TRBV10-3,11,TRBJ2-1,AIMETNYNEQF